The rows below give T cell receptor beta chains drawn from one sample of a study of monozygotic twins with inflammatory bowel disease. TCRdb reprocessed the 5' RACE reads and stores each CDR3 protein as one record, lacking DNA. This listing includes about 210,000 distinct CDR3 sequences. Sequencing input: blood. Every receptor here comes from a human donor with ulcerative colitis or Crohn's disease, or a healthy co-twin of an affected twin (not recorded which). Both conserved end residues are part of each CDR3.

J,length,V,CDR3
TRBJ2-3,16,TRBV25-1,CASSEDNRVGADTQYF
TRBJ2-5,11,TRBV11-2,CASRGGETQYF
TRBJ2-3,13,TRBV5-1,CASSLTGADTQYF
TRBJ2-2,15,TRBV25-1,CASQDIHWNTGELFF
TRBJ1-2,15,TRBV7-2,CASSPGTGGVYGYTF
TRBJ2-1,14,TRBV5-1,CASQSTPTRNEQFF
TRBJ1-1,14,TRBV2,CASSEAQGLSEAFF
TRBJ2-1,12,TRBV5-1,CASSAGYNEQFF
TRBJ1-5,14,TRBV12-3/TRBV12-4,CASRPQGSNQPQHF
TRBJ2-3,15,TRBV14,CASSQGDRGTDTQYF
TRBJ2-3,18,TRBV11-2,CASSNEPLFDSSTDTQYF
TRBJ2-3,16,TRBV5-1,CASSWGSGGGTDTQYF
TRBJ1-5,13,TRBV7-9,CASSLGPNQPQHF
TRBJ2-2,16,TRBV5-1,CASSSGLILSAGELFF
TRBJ2-6,16,TRBV5-5,CASSLAGDPGANVLTF
TRBJ2-1,21,TRBV2,CASSLALGTGGFGTTSNEQFF
TRBJ2-2,15,TRBV5-1,CASSLGSGDSGELFF
TRBJ2-7,13,TRBV29-1,CSAGTGQGYEQYF
TRBJ1-1,17,TRBV27,CASSLMILGAGFGEAFF
TRBJ2-4,14,TRBV20-1,CSGLAGGAKNIQYF
TRBJ1-3,15,TRBV7-9,CASSLRTDGGNTIYF
TRBJ1-3,14,TRBV15,CATRERASGNTIYF
TRBJ1-1,11,TRBV28,CASSIPTEAFF
TRBJ2-5,14,TRBV20-1,CSATGGQPGETQYF
TRBJ1-1,14,TRBV3-1,CASSHGTGNTEAFF
TRBJ1-6,13,TRBV25-1,CASTDSYNSPLHF
TRBJ2-7,14,TRBV12-3/TRBV12-4,CASSLLGHSYEQYF
TRBJ1-4,12,TRBV7-9,CASRSIREELFF